The 4 T cell receptor beta chains reported below all come from one sample, sequenced in a study of response to subunit inactivated influenza vaccine. TCRdb re-derived calls from the RT-PCR reads in MiXCR, one entry per CDR3 protein. Here the sample spans about 520,000 distinct CDR3 sequences, 25% being singletons. Sequences were derived from CD4+ T cells sorted from PBMCs, sampled more than 4 days after vaccination. The receptor set was obtained from a man aged 45-65 years who received an inactivated influenza vaccine.

J is TRBJ2-1 and V is TRBV7-2, with 12 bases lining up with TRBD2. This CDR3 spans 15 amino acids. J gave up 8 bases and V 5 bases, and 7 bases lay outside the gene matches. Per germline, CDR1 SGHTA and CDR2 FQGNSA. DNA of the CDR3: TGTGCCAGCAGCCTGACTAGCGGGAGTAGGTATGAGCAGTTCTTC. This encodes CASSLTSGSRYEQFF.

In this sample, this clonotype turned up a few times. The rearrangement joins TRBV28 to TRBJ2-1, with a weak D call TRBD2 (7 bases). Looked up from germline, CDR1 is MDHEN and CDR2 is SYDVKM. The CDR3 sequence is 13 residues long. Trimming stripped 7 bases from V and 6 bases from J, with 13 bases between. The CDR3 loop reads CASTGGGPNEQFF. The CDR3 region has the DNA TGTGCCAGCACCGGCGGGGGCCCCAATGAGCAGTTCTTC.

The chain employs TRBV7-2 and TRBJ2-5; 8 nucleotides agree with TRBD1. Germline trimming cut 2 bases from V and 4 bases from J; bases unmatched to any gene: 6. The CDR3 is 15 amino acids. The germline V gene encodes CDR1 SGHTA and CDR2 FQGNSA. The DNA of the CDR3 is TGTGCCAGCAGCTTAATTACAGGGGGAGGAGAGACCCAGTACTTC. Amino acid sequence: CASSLITGGGETQYF.

The gene calls are TRBV4-3 and TRBJ2-2; D not resolved. Trimming removed 0 bases from V and 10 bases from J, with 12 bases in between. The CDR3 totals 14 residues. The germline CDR1 and CDR2 sequences are LGHNA and YSLEER. CDR3 sequence reads: CASSQDQEGSELFF. CDR3 nucleotides: TGCGCCAGCAGCCAAGACCAGGAAGGATCGGAGCTGTTTTTT.